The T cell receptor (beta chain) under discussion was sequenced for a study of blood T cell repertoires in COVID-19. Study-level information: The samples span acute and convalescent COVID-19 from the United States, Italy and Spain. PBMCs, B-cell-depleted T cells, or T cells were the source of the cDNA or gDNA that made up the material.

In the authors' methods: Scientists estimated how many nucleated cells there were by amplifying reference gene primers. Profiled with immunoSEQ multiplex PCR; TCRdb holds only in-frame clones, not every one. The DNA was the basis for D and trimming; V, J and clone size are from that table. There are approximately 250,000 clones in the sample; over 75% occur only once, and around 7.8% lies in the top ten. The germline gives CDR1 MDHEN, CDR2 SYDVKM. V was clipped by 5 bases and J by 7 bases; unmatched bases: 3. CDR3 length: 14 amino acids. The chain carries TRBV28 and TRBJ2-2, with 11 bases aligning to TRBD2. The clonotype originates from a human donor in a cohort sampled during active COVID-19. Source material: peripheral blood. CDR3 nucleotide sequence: TGTGCCAGCAGTAAAGGACTAGCGGGCGGGGAGCTGTTTTTT. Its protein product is CASSKGLAGGELFF.